Sequencing of this TCR beta chain was carried out in a study of T-cell reconstitution after alpha-beta-depleted transplantation in children. Unique molecular identifiers featured in how the TCRbeta library was prepared. Each CDR3 protein gets one entry after TCRdb re-called the PCR reads with MiXCR. The table has about 900,000 distinct CDR3 sequences, around 30% seen once. V was cut by 2 bases and J by 1 base, with 14 bases left in between. There are 16 residues in the CDR3. Germline loops: CDR1 SGDLS, CDR2 YYNGEE. This clonotype was observed a handful of times. Its specificity is unknown. Notes on the study in general: Some patients' high day-60 TCRbeta diversity was traced to surviving recipient T cells and thymic progenitors. In patients about two months after transplant, alpha-beta T cells reportedly arose from several hundred expanded graft clones. At one year after transplant, newly produced T cells mostly accounted for T-cell counts and diversity.

The source of this sequence is a boy under three years old who had a stem cell transplant for SCID, so the T cells may come from the graft donor. The chain carries TRBV9 and TRBJ2-3; D gene unclear. The sequencing used PBMCs, mostly from graft donor cells, collected 360 days after TCRalphabeta/CD19-depleted stem cell transplant. The CDR3 nucleotides are TGTGCCAGCAGCGTGGTCCCGAGACCGGGCACAGATACGCAGTATTTT. Translated, it gives CASSVVPRPGTDTQYF.